One and the same sample provided the 16 T cell receptor beta chains below, sequenced in a study of OX40 agonist ivuxolimab in advanced cancers. Data came from immunoSEQ multiplex PCR; TCRdb stores just in-frame clones and leaves some out. The sample carries roughly 86,000 clones, 92% recorded once. Sequenced here: CD4+ or CD8+ T cells sorted from blood, sampled in a trial of the OX40 agonist ivuxolimab. These receptors originate from an adult with an advanced solid tumor such as melanoma, head and neck, liver or kidney cancer.

The rearrangement uses TRBV19 and TRBJ1-5; D is perhaps TRBD1 (5 bases). Germline V gene data show CDR1 as LNHDA and CDR2 as SQIVND (reference sequence). Trimming cost V 1 base and J 0 bases, with 16 bases left between them. The CDR3 loop spans 18 amino acids. CDR3 coding DNA: TGTGCCAGTAGTATAGTCGGGGCCTTAGGCGTTAGCAATCAGCCCCAGCATTTT. This gives the protein CASSIVGALGVSNQPQHF.

The chain has TRBV11-2 and TRBJ2-2, with a tentative D call TRBD2 (5 bases). The V gene's germline CDR1 is SGHAT and CDR2 FQNNGV. V was shortened by 5 bases and J by 4 bases, with 8 bases between the two germline ends. The CDR3 has 13 amino acids. CDR3 in DNA: TGTGCCAGCAGCGATCGGGGCACCGGGGAGCTGTTTTTT. This sequence encodes CASSDRGTGELFF.

About this clone itself: The junction does not match germline at one end; this may be a read error. CDR3 in DNA: TGTGCCAGCTCACGGCCAAGAAGGTTTTACAATAAGCAGTTCTTC. Its protein product is CASSRPRRFYNKQFF. The chain couples TRBV18 to TRBJ2-1; D gene uncertain. This CDR3 contains 15 residues. Looked up from germline, CDR1 is KGHSH and CDR2 is LQKENI.

The gene calls are TRBV19 and TRBJ2-3; D gene ambiguous. Trimming took 5 bases from V and 0 from J, leaving 15 bases between them. Germline values: CDR1 LNHDA, CDR2 SQIVND (reference sequence). CDR3 length: 16 amino acids. CDR3 loop: CASSPVGGSSTDTQYF. The CDR3 DNA reads TGTGCCAGTAGTCCTGTGGGTGGATCTAGCACAGATACGCAGTATTTT. Full variable domain (outside the CDR3, taken from reference TRBV19 and TRBJ2-3): DGGITQSPKYLFRKEGQNVTLSCEQNLNHDAMYWYRQDPGQGLRLIYYSQIVNDFQKGDIAEGYSVSREKKESFPLTVTSAQKNPTAFYLCASSPVGGSSTDTQYFGPGTRLTVL.

The CDR3 loop is CASSLSPDRTYEQYF. DNA for the CDR3: TGTGCCAGCAGTTTATCTCCGGACAGGACCTACGAGCAGTACTTC. The rearrangement joins TRBV27 to TRBJ2-7, with TRBD1 identical over 7 bases. Germline lookup yields CDR1 MNHEY and CDR2 SMNVEV (reference sequence). V shed 0 bases, J shed 2 bases, and the junction held 4 bases outside the gene matches. The CDR3 runs to 15 residues.

The chain recombines TRBV7-2 with TRBJ1-5; D uncertain. Trimming took 3 bases from V and 3 from J, leaving 6 bases between them. This CDR3 has 13 residues. The germline V gene encodes CDR1 SGHTA and CDR2 FQGNSA. Here the CDR3 reads CASSLATNQPQHF. CDR3 sequence (DNA): TGTGCCAGCAGCTTGGCCACCAATCAGCCCCAGCATTTT.

A few counts support this clone. This chain uses TRBV30 with TRBJ1-1; a possible D gene is TRBD1 (6 bases). The ends were cut back, 0 bases at V and 6 bases at J, with 11 bases in the middle. The CDR3 is made up of 13 amino acids. Per the germline V gene, CDR1 is GTSNPN and CDR2 is SVGIG (reference sequence). The CDR3 here is CAWSVGGFPEAFF. CDR3 nucleotide sequence: TGTGCCTGGAGTGTAGGGGGTTTCCCTGAAGCTTTCTTT.

J is TRBJ2-7 and V is TRBV28; TRBD1 aligns across 8 bases. CDR1 and CDR2 (germline): MDHEN, SYDVKM. The CDR3 runs to 12 residues. The ends lost 4 bases at V and 8 bases at J; junction bases unmatched: 4. CDR3: CASSWSGGQQYF. CDR3 DNA: TGTGCCAGCAGTTGGTCAGGGGGCCAGCAGTACTTC.

The chain links TRBV5-8 to TRBJ2-7; D remains ambiguous. Germline-derived CDR1 and CDR2 are SGHTS and YDEGEE. The CDR3 has 13 residues. V gave up 5 bases and J gave up 0 bases, with 9 bases separating them. This chain's CDR3 is CASRWRGSYEQYF. The CDR3 DNA sequence: TGTGCCAGCAGATGGCGCGGCTCCTACGAGCAGTACTTC.

This clone was detected only a few times. The V call is TRBV7-3, the J call TRBJ2-3, with 10 bases that match TRBD2. Per germline, CDR1 SGHTA and CDR2 FQGTGA. V shed 5 bases and J 4 bases; nucleotides not matched to a gene: 3. The CDR3 has 14 amino acids. Here the CDR3 DNA reads TGTGCCAGCAGCCCAAGCGGGAGGGCAGATACGCAGTATTTT. It yields the protein CASSPSGRADTQYF.

The V and J genes are TRBV7-9 and TRBJ1-1, with 7 bases fitting TRBD1. The CDR3 contains 17 residues. V trimming: 4 bases; J trimming: 5 bases; junction bases outside the gene matches: 16. CDR1 and CDR2 from the germline V gene are SEHNR and FQNEAQ (reference sequence). The CDR3, as DNA: TGTGCCAGCAGCTCCTGGCTGGCGAGGGGGCAAAAAACTGAAGCTTTCTTT. Residues: CASSSWLARGQKTEAFF.

The chain is built from TRBV5-1 and TRBJ2-3; D possibly corresponds to TRBD2 (6 bases). V lost 3 bases, J lost 6 bases, and 14 bases lay in between. Germline V gene sequence: CDR1 SGHRS, CDR2 YFSETQ. CDR3 length equals 14 residues. The CDR3 loop is CASSSRSGEDTQYF. In DNA form, the CDR3 reads TGCGCCAGCAGCTCCCGATCGGGGGAGGATACGCAGTATTTT.

To note about this clone: One junction end disagrees with the germline gene, perhaps due to a read error. The chain links TRBV7-7 to TRBJ2-2; D gene ambiguous. This CDR3 region has 16 residues. Germline V gene lookup returns CDR1 SSHAT and CDR2 FNYEAQ (reference sequence). In nucleotides, the CDR3 is TGTGCTAGCAGCCGTGACCCAAACAAATTAACCGGGGAGCTGTTTTTT. This gives the protein CASSRDPNKLTGELFF.

The chain has TRBV7-3 and TRBJ2-6, with D perhaps matching TRBD1 (6 bases). Germline V gene data show CDR1 as SGHTA and CDR2 as FQGTGA. V gave up 6 bases and J gave up 2 bases, with 11 bases separating them. This CDR3 is 15 amino acids long. The CDR3 reads CASSLGTTGANVLTF. CDR3 sequence (DNA): TGTGCCAGCAGTTTAGGGACAACTGGGGCCAACGTCCTGACTTTC.

As concerns this clone: Likely a read error: the CDR3 ends without its conserved phenylalanine or tryptophan. The rearrangement links TRBV11-2 to TRBJ2-3; TRBD2 agrees at 8 bases. Germline values: CDR1 SGHAT, CDR2 FQNNGV. This CDR3 has 14 amino acids. The V and J ends lost 5 bases and 2 bases, in that order; junction bases with no gene match: 3. For the CDR3, the DNA is TGTGCCAGCAGCGCGGGACTAGTCACAGATACGCAGTATTCT. It translates to CASSAGLVTDTQYS.

The J gene is TRBJ2-7, the V gene TRBV6-5; 9 bases agree with TRBD2. Germline V gene data show CDR1 as MNHEY and CDR2 as SVGAGI. J gave up 3 bases and V 6 bases, and 9 bases lay outside the gene matches. The CDR3 totals 15 residues. CDR3 residues: CASRVAGVGNYEQYF. CDR3 nucleotides: TGTGCCAGCAGGGTAGCGGGAGTGGGGAACTACGAGCAGTACTTC.